These 27 T cell receptor beta chains share one sample of origin, sequenced in a study of T-cell memory formation after mild COVID-19. TCRdb re-analysed the 5' RACE reads in MiXCR, keeping a single row per CDR3 protein. This sample has fewer than 700,000 distinct CDR3 sequences; roughly 21% occur once, and the top ten carry approximately 8.4%. The specimen was PBMCs or a T cell subset sorted from them (not recorded which). These receptors all come from an adult woman who had mild COVID-19 (a few samples of this study predate the infection). Cell type and time point are not known.

The chain recombines TRBV12-3 or TRBV12-4 with TRBJ2-1, with D maybe TRBD1 (7 bases). V lost 2 bases and J lost 6, with 20 bases in between. This CDR3 is built from 17 residues. The CDR3 sequence is CASSLSLPSRGANEQFF. CDR3 sequence (DNA): TGTGCCAGCAGTTTATCTCTTCCGAGCAGGGGGGCCAATGAGCAGTTCTTC.

Only a few counts were recorded for this clonotype. The rearrangement links TRBV24-1 to TRBJ2-2, with unresolved D. The CDR3 runs 16 residues. V was shortened by 1 base and J by 4 bases, with 12 bases between the two germline ends. The V gene's germline CDR1 is KGHDR and CDR2 SFDVKD. Here the CDR3 reads CATSDLPGRSTGELFF. The CDR3 DNA reads as TGTGCCACCAGTGATTTACCCGGCAGATCCACCGGGGAGCTGTTTTTT.

This clonotype was observed a handful of times. The CDR3 sequence is CASSRTGSSQETQYF. The CDR3 region has the DNA TGTGCCAGCAGCCGGACAGGGTCCAGTCAAGAGACCCAGTACTTC. The chain carries TRBV7-6 and TRBJ2-5; 8 bases align to TRBD1. Germline V lookup: CDR1 SGHVS, CDR2 FNYEAQ. CDR3 length equals 15 residues. Unmatched junction bases numbered 7, after V lost 5 bases and J lost 2 bases. The whole variable domain, filled in from reference TRBV7-6 and TRBJ2-5, reads GAGVSQSPRYKVTKRGQDVALRCDPISGHVSLYWYRQALGQGPEFLTYFNYEAQQDKSGLPNDRFSAERPEGSISTLTIQRTEQRDSAMYRCASSRTGSSQETQYFGPGTRLLVL.

This sequence joins TRBV3-1 and TRBJ1-4; D remains ambiguous. Trimming took off 5 bases at V and 5 bases at J, with 15 bases between the two ends. There are 15 residues in the CDR3. Looked up from germline, CDR1 is LGHDT and CDR2 is YNNKEL (reference sequence). This CDR3 reads CASSAIGQLNEKLFF. CDR3 DNA sequence: TGTGCCAGCAGCGCTATAGGTCAGCTAAATGAAAAACTGTTTTTT.

This clonotype appeared a few times. This sequence joins TRBV6-6 and TRBJ2-7; no firm D call. The V end lost 4 bases, the J end lost 0 bases, and 16 bases lay between the germline ends. Germline V gives CDR1 MNHNY, CDR2 SVGAGI (reference sequence). CDR3 length equals 16 residues. CDR3 bases: TGTGCCAGCAGTTCGCCCATAGCAGTCTACTCCTACGAGCAGTACTTC. Its translation is CASSSPIAVYSYEQYF.

There are many counts of this clonotype. The chain combines TRBV4-1 with TRBJ2-5, with 14 bases matching TRBD2. Germline trimming cut 5 bases from V and 2 bases from J; bases unmatched to any gene: 7. The CDR3 extends over 17 amino acids. Germline V gene sequence: CDR1 MGHRA, CDR2 YSYEKL. The CDR3 protein is CASSEGLAGGLQETQYF. The CDR3 DNA reads TGCGCCAGCAGCGAAGGACTAGCGGGGGGTCTTCAAGAGACCCAGTACTTC.

This clonotype came up a few times. This chain connects TRBV3-1 to TRBJ2-4; a possible D gene is TRBD2 (7 bases). Trimming took 1 base from V and 1 from J, leaving 11 bases between them. Germline V gives CDR1 LGHDT, CDR2 YNNKEL (reference sequence). The CDR3 is made up of 16 amino acids. CDR3 bases: TGTGCCAGCAGCCAAGTGGGGGGGCTCGCCAAAAACATTCAGTACTTC. Translation gives CASSQVGGLAKNIQYF. Based on the CDR3 plus reference TRBV3-1 and TRBJ2-4, the full variable domain is DTAVSQTPKYLVTQMGNDKSIKCEQNLGHDTMYWYKQDSKKFLKIMFSYNNKELIINETVPNRFSPKSPDKAHLNLHINSLELGDSAVYFCASSQVGGLAKNIQYFGAGTRLSVL.

In this sample, this clonotype turned up a few times. This chain uses TRBV29-1 with TRBJ2-7; tentative D call: TRBD1 (6 bases). The CDR3 totals 11 residues. Germline loops: CDR1 SQVTM, CDR2 ANQGSEA. Trimming shortened V by 1 base and J by 9 bases, and 10 bases separated the two germline ends. Here the CDR3 reads CSVEGGQVQYF. CDR3 sequence (DNA): TGCAGCGTTGAAGGGGGGCAGGTGCAGTACTTC.

This chain connects TRBV23-1 to TRBJ2-7, with TRBD1 matching over 7 bases. TRBV23-1 is filed as an ORF, its function uncertain. J was trimmed by 3 bases and V by 2 bases; bases with no gene match: 13. This CDR3 has 17 amino acids. The CDR3: CASSQKTGKTPYYEQYF. In nucleotides, the CDR3 is TGCGCCAGCAGTCAAAAGACAGGGAAGACGCCGTACTACGAGCAGTACTTC.

This clonotype has a handful of counts. This chain links TRBV7-9 with TRBJ1-4; D remains ambiguous. V was shortened by 6 bases and J by 8 bases, with 22 bases between the two germline ends. The CDR3 runs to 16 residues. Germline CDR1 is SEHNR and CDR2 is FQNEAQ (reference sequence). The CDR3 reads CASRARSRGFEEKLFF. DNA of the CDR3: TGTGCCAGCAGGGCCCGAAGTCGGGGTTTTGAGGAAAAACTGTTTTTT.

This clonotype was found a few times. The rearrangement joins TRBV5-1 to TRBJ1-1; 9 bases are a match to TRBD1. Germline V gene data show CDR1 as SGHRS and CDR2 as YFSETQ. V shed 4 bases, J shed 7 bases, and the junction held 8 bases outside the gene matches. The CDR3 is 14 residues long. CDR3 in amino acids: CASSPRTGDGEAFF. The DNA of the CDR3 is TGCGCCAGCAGCCCCCGGACAGGGGACGGTGAAGCTTTCTTT.

This clonotype was seen a few times. The V call is TRBV15, the J call TRBJ1-3, with D tentatively TRBD1 (5 bases). Trimming removed 0 bases at V and 0 bases at J, with 6 bases between. Germline values: CDR1 LNHNV, CDR2 YYDKDF (reference sequence). The CDR3 loop spans 15 amino acids. The CDR3 is CATSRETASGNTIYF. CDR3 nucleotides: TGTGCCACCAGCAGAGAGACAGCCTCTGGAAACACCATATATTTT.

The sample holds a few counts of this clonotype. The chain links TRBV9 to TRBJ2-5; tentatively, D is TRBD1 (5 bases). The CDR3 is 16 residues long. Deletions cut 0 bases from V and 9 bases from J, with 21 bases between. Looked up from germline, CDR1 is SGDLS and CDR2 is YYNGEE. CDR3 in DNA: TGTGCCAGCAGCGTAGGTACAGGTAGCTACGAAGGGGCCCAGTACTTC. The encoded protein is CASSVGTGSYEGAQYF.

The chain is built from TRBV24-1 and TRBJ2-7; maybe TRBD2 (6 bases). The germline CDR1 and CDR2 sequences are KGHDR and SFDVKD. This CDR3 is 14 amino acids long. Trimming cost V 3 bases and J 0 bases, with 8 bases left between them. DNA for the CDR3: TGTGCCACCAGTGATGGGGGGAGCTCCTACGAGCAGTACTTC. This sequence encodes CATSDGGSSYEQYF.

The rearrangement links TRBV5-5 to TRBJ1-4, with D perhaps TRBD1 (5 bases). Between the trimmed V and J ends, which lost 4 bases and 3 bases, there was a span of 19 bases. This CDR3 contains 17 residues. Germline V gene data show CDR1 as SGHKS and CDR2 as YYEKEE (reference sequence). CDR3 DNA sequence: TGTGCCAGCAGCACAAGTTTCCAAGGGACGGCTAATGAAAAACTGTTTTTT. It codes for CASSTSFQGTANEKLFF.

This clonotype was observed many times. This chain joins TRBV28 and TRBJ2-5, with a possible D match to TRBD1 (5 bases). Trimming removed 7 bases at V and 7 bases at J, with 13 bases between. Per the germline V gene, CDR1 is MDHEN and CDR2 is SYDVKM. The CDR3 has 12 amino acids. In DNA, the CDR3 is TGTGCCAGCAATCCAGGGAAGGGGACCCAGTACTTC. It translates to CASNPGKGTQYF.

This clonotype was seen more than once but under ten times. CDR3 in DNA: TGTGCCAGCAGCTTAAACGGTGCAACTAATGAAAAACTGTTTTTT. It codes for CASSLNGATNEKLFF. The rearrangement links TRBV7-2 to TRBJ1-4; D remains unclear. The CDR3 is made up of 15 amino acids. Germline loops: CDR1 SGHTA, CDR2 FQGNSA. The V gene lost 2 bases and the J gene lost 0 bases, with 7 bases spanning the gap.

The rearrangement joins TRBV25-1 to TRBJ2-1; 10 nucleotides align to TRBD2. The CDR3 runs to 15 residues. V gave up 7 bases and J gave up 3 bases; unmatched junction bases: 6. Germline lookup yields CDR1 MGHDK and CDR2 SYGVNS. The DNA of the CDR3 is TGTGCCAGCACCCTAGCGGGGGAAGTCTACAATGAGCAGTTCTTC. This encodes CASTLAGEVYNEQFF.

This chain uses TRBV9 with TRBJ2-7; D may be TRBD1 or TRBD2 (5 bases each). V was clipped by 4 bases and J by 2 bases, with 13 bases between them. CDR1 and CDR2 from the germline V gene are SGDLS and YYNGEE. This CDR3 comprises 14 residues. CDR3 in amino acids: CASSFGTATYEQYF. CDR3 coding DNA: TGTGCCAGCAGCTTCGGGACGGCAACCTACGAGCAGTACTTC.

The V call is TRBV6-1, the J call TRBJ2-7; D may be TRBD2 (6 bases). Trimming left V 3 bases short and J 4 bases short, with 19 bases between. Germline V gene lookup returns CDR1 MNHNS and CDR2 SASEGT. The CDR3 runs 16 residues. CDR3 nucleotides: TGTGCCAGCAGTGATCCCATGGTGTTCGGGGGTTACGAGCAGTACTTC. Translated, it gives CASSDPMVFGGYEQYF.

The chain carries TRBV20-1 and TRBJ1-1; D gene uncertain. The CDR3 totals 12 residues. V was clipped by 6 bases and J by 4 bases, with 12 bases between them. Looked up from germline, CDR1 is DFQATT and CDR2 is SNEGSKA (reference sequence). The CDR3 DNA reads as TGCAGTGCACCGGGGAGGATCACTGAAGCTTTCTTT. As protein: CSAPGRITEAFF.

The chain recombines TRBV12-3 or TRBV12-4 with TRBJ2-1, with 8 bases fitting TRBD1. With 6 bases clipped from V and 6 bases from J, the junction kept 10 bases outside the gene matches. The CDR3 sequence is 15 residues long. Here the CDR3 DNA reads TGTGCCAGCAGACCTACCGGGACAGGACGCAATGAGCAGTTCTTC. It is translated as CASRPTGTGRNEQFF.

The chain employs TRBV24-1 and TRBJ2-1, with a tentative D call TRBD2 (5 bases). Trimming stripped 2 bases from V and 3 bases from J, with 13 bases between. CDR1 is KGHDR, CDR2 SFDVKD, per germline. The CDR3 is made up of 16 amino acids. The CDR3 spells CATSDYGGPGYNEQFF. The CDR3 DNA sequence: TGTGCCACCAGTGATTACGGCGGGCCCGGCTACAATGAGCAGTTCTTC.

This clonotype is labeled as medium-sized (0.01 to 0.1%). The chain combines TRBV4-1 with TRBJ2-2; 10 nucleotides line up with TRBD1. The V gene's germline CDR1 is MGHRA and CDR2 YSYEKL. V shed 7 bases, J shed 6 bases, and the junction held 5 bases outside the gene matches. CDR3 length: 14 residues. The CDR3 protein is CASTHDRGPGELFF. The CDR3 bases are TGCGCCAGCACCCACGACAGGGGGCCCGGGGAGCTGTTTTTT.

The gene calls are TRBV24-1 and TRBJ2-4; D unclear. The CDR3 is made up of 13 amino acids. From germline, CDR1 is KGHDR and CDR2 SFDVKD. V was shortened by 0 bases and J by 7 bases, with 6 bases between the two germline ends. The CDR3 DNA sequence: TGTGCCACCAGTGATTTGAACGGGAACATTCAGTACTTC. Its protein product is CATSDLNGNIQYF.

Regarding this clonotype: A read error is possible here, since a much larger clone lies one base away. The chain combines TRBV28 with TRBJ2-1; D is unresolved. V shed 7 bases and J shed 0 bases, with 7 bases lying between them. Germline V gene sequence: CDR1 MDHEN, CDR2 SYDVKM. This CDR3 is 13 amino acids long. The CDR3 loop reads CASKESSYNEQFF. The CDR3 bases are TGTGCCAGCAAAGAGAGCTCCTACAATGAGCAGTTCTTC.

This clonotype turned up a few times. This chain connects TRBV24-1 to TRBJ2-7, with TRBD1 matching 8 bases. The CDR3 loop spans 14 amino acids. With 6 bases clipped from V and 4 bases from J, the junction kept 7 bases outside the gene matches. CDR1 and CDR2 from the germline V gene are KGHDR and SFDVKD. CDR3 sequence: CATSSTGTGYEQYF. CDR3 in DNA: TGTGCCACCAGTTCTACCGGGACAGGTTACGAGCAGTACTTC.